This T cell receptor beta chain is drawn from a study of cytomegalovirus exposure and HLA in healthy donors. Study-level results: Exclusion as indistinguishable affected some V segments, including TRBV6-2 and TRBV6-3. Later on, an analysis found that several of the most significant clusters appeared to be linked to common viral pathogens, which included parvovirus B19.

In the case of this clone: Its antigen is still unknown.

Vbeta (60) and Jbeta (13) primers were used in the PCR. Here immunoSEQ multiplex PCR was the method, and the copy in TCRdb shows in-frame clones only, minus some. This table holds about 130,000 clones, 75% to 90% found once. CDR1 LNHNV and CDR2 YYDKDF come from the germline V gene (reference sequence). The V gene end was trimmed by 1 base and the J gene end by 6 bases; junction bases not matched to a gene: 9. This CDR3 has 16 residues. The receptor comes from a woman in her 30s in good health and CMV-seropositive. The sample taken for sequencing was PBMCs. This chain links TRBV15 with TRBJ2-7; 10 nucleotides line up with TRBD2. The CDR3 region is CATSRGWTSGGGEQYF. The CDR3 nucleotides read TGTGCCACCAGCAGAGGCTGGACTAGCGGCGGGGGCGAGCAGTACTTC.